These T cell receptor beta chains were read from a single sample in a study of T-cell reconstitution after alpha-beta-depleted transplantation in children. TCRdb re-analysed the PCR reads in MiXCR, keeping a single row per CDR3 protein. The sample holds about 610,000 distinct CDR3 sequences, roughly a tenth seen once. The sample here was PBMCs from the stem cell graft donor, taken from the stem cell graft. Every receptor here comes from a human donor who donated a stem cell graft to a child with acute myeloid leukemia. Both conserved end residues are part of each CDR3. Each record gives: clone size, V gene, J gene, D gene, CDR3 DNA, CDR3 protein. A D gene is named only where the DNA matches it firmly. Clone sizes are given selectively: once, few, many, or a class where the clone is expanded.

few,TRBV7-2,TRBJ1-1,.,TGTGCCAGCAGAAATCCGGGACAGAACACTGAAGCTTTCTTT,CASRNPGQNTEAFF
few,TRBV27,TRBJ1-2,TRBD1,TGTGCCAGCAGTCCAAGGGACAGGGGTACCTATGGCTACACCTTC,CASSPRDRGTYGYTF
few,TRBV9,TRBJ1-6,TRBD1,TGTGCCAGCAGCGACCGGACAGGACATTCACCCCTCCACTTT,CASSDRTGHSPLHF
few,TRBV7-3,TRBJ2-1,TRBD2,TGTGCCAGCAGCCCAATTGGGACTAGCGGGAAGAACAATGAGCAGTTCTTC,CASSPIGTSGKNNEQFF
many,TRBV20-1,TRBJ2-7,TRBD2,TGCAGTGCCCCGTGGGGGGGAGGCTCCTACGAGCAGTACTTC,CSAPWGGGSYEQYF
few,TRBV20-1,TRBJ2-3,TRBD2,TGCAGTGTTACCAGCGGGAGTGTTAGGACAGATACGCAGTATTTT,CSVTSGSVRTDTQYF
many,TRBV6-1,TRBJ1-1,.,TGTGCCAGCAGTAGGAGCACTGAAGCTTTCTTT,CASSRSTEAFF
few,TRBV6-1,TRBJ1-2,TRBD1,TGTGCCAGCAGGGAAGTATGGCTGTTCACGGGACAGGACTATGGCTACACCTTC,CASREVWLFTGQDYGYTF
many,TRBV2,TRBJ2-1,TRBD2,TGTGCCAGCAGTGTGGGGGGGAACAATGAGCAGTTCTTC,CASSVGGNNEQFF
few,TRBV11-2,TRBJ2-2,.,TGTGCCAGCAGTAAACTCGGGACAACGAGAACGGAGCTGTTTTTT,CASSKLGTTRTELFF
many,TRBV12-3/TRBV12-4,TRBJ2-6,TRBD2,TGTGCCAGCTGCGGGGGAGAAGCTGGGGCCAACGTCCTGACTTTC,CASCGGEAGANVLTF
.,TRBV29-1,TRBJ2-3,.,TGCAGCCCGCGAGCGGGAGATACGCAGTATTTT,CSPRAGDTQYF
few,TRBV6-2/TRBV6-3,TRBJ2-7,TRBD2,TGTGCCAGCAGTTACTCGAGCGGGAGGGCCTCCTACGAGCAGTACTTC,CASSYSSGRASYEQYF
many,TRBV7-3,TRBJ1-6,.,TGTGCCAGCAGCCTGCTACGCGATGGACCCCTCCACTTT,CASSLLRDGPLHF
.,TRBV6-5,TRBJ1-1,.,TGTGCCAGCAGGGGACGAAGCACTGAAGCTTTCTTT,CASRGRSTEAFF
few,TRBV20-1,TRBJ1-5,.,TGCAGTGCTTCGGGAGTGGAGAGCAATCAGCCCCAGCATTTT,CSASGVESNQPQHF
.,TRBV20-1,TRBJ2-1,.,TGCAGTGCCAGTGAGCGTTCCTTTTACAATGAGCAGTTCTTC,CSASERSFYNEQFF
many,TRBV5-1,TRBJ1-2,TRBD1,TGCGCCAGCAGCCTTAGACAGGGGGTGGATGGCTACACCTTC,CASSLRQGVDGYTF
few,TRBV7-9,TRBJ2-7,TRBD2,TGTGCCAGCAGCCCTAGCGGGAGTACCGAGCAGTACTTC,CASSPSGSTEQYF
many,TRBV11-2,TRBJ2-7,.,TGTGCCAGCAGCAGGGGACGGAGCTCCTACGAGCAGTACTTC,CASSRGRSSYEQYF
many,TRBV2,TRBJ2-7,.,TGTGCCAGCAGGGGGGGGGTCGGACAGATACCCTACGAGCAGTACTTC,CASRGGVGQIPYEQYF
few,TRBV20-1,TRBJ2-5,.,TGCAGTTCCCTACCGGGCCTCCCAGAGACCCAGTACTTC,CSSLPGLPETQYF
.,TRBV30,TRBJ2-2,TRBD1,TGTGCCTGGAGTGTAACAGGGGGTACATTTGGCGGGGAGCTGTTTTTT,CAWSVTGGTFGGELFF
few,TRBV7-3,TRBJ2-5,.,TGTGCCAGCAGCTTAACCTCGCGGGCCGGCGGGGAGACCCAGTACTTC,CASSLTSRAGGETQYF
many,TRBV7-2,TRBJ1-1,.,TGTGCCAGCAGCTTAGCACAGATGAACACTGAAGCTTTCTTT,CASSLAQMNTEAFF
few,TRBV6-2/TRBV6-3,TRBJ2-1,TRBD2,TGTGCCAGCAGTTACATTTGGACTAGCGGGGACAATGAGCAGTTCTTC,CASSYIWTSGDNEQFF
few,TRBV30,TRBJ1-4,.,TGTGCCTGGAGCCCGTGGGTCTATGAAAAACTGTTTTTT,CAWSPWVYEKLFF
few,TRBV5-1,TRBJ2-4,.,TGCGCCAGCAGCCAAAAGGGGGGCCTGACCAAAAACATTCAGTACTTC,CASSQKGGLTKNIQYF
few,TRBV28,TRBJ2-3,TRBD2,TGTGCCAGCAGTTTAAATCTCCGGGAGGGTGGAACAGATACGCAGTATTTT,CASSLNLREGGTDTQYF
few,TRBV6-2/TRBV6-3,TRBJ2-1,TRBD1,TGTGCCAGCTTCAGGGGGCGTGGTTTTCACAATGAGCAGTTCTTC,CASFRGRGFHNEQFF
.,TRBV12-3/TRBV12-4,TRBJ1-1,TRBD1,TGTGCCAGCAGGGGACAGGGTTTTGCTGAAGCTTTCTTT,CASRGQGFAEAFF
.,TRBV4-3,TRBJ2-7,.,TGCGCCAGCAGCCAGGCTCGGTTCGAGTCCTACGAGCAGTACTTC,CASSQARFESYEQYF
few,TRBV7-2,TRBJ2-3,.,TGTGCCAGCAGCTTAGGGTATGACAGCCGCACAGATACGCAGTATTTT,CASSLGYDSRTDTQYF
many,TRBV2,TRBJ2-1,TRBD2,TGTGCCAGCAGAGAGCGGGAGAGGGGCAATGAGCAGTTCTTC,CASRERERGNEQFF
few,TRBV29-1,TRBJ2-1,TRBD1,TGCAGCGTGCCGGGACAGGCCACAAGGGGTGAGCAGTTCTTC,CSVPGQATRGEQFF
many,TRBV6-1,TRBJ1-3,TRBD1,TGTGCCAGCAGTCGGATGGGGACAGGGGCTGGAAACACCATATATTTT,CASSRMGTGAGNTIYF
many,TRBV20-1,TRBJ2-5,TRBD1,TGCAGTGCTAGAGACCCCCTTGGACAGGGGGTGTTAGAGACCCAGTACTTC,CSARDPLGQGVLETQYF
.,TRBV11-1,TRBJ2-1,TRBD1,TGTGCCAGCACTAGACGGATTTCAGGGGGCGAAACCTACAATGAGCAGTTCTTC,CASTRRISGGETYNEQFF
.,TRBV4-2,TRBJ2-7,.,TGTGCCAGCAGCCAAGAGGGGGAACGCTACGAGCAGTACTTC,CASSQEGERYEQYF
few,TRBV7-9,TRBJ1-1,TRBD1,TGTGCCAGCAGCTATGGACAGGGGGCGGACACTGAAGCTTTCTTT,CASSYGQGADTEAFF
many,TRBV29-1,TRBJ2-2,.,TGCAGCGTTGCAAGCGCGAACACCGGGGAGCTGTTTTTT,CSVASANTGELFF
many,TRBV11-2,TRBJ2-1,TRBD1,TGTGCCAGCAGCGTGGGACAGGGGGCCTACAATGAGCAGTTCTTC,CASSVGQGAYNEQFF